The source of this T cell receptor (beta chain) is a study of Graves' ophthalmopathy and Graves' hyperthyroidism. Background on the study: No treatment had been given when peripheral blood was collected at initial diagnosis.

The count of this clonotype is one. RNA transcripts provided the template for amplifying TCR beta CDR3 regions. After a first-round RT-PCR with HTBI primers, a second-round multiplex PCR was run. TCRdb passed the multiplex PCR reads through MiXCR, listing each CDR3 protein once. Of almost 750,000 distinct CDR3 sequences listed, around 40% are singletons. Sequencing input: peripheral blood. The receptor was derived from an adult man with Graves' ophthalmopathy.

Written as DNA, the CDR3 is TGTGCCAGTAAATCGCGGCAGCAGGATGAAAAACTGTTTTTT. The encoded protein is CASKSRQQDEKLFF. The chain employs TRBV19 and TRBJ1-4; D uncertain. CDR3 length: 14 amino acids. V gave up 7 bases and J gave up 6 bases, with 15 bases separating them. CDR1 and CDR2 (germline): LNHDA, SQIVND (reference sequence).